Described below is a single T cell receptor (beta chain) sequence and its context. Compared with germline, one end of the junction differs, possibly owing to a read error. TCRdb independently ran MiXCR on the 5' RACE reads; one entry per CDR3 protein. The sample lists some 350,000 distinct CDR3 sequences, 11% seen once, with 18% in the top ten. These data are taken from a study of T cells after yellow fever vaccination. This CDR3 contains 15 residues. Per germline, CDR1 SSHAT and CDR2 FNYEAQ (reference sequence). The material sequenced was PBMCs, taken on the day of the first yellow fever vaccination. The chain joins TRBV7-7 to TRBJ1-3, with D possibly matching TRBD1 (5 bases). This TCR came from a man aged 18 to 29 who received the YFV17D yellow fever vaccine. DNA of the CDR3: TGTGCTAGCAGCCAAGGCGGGGGATTCGGAAACACCATATATTTT. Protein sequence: CASSQGGGFGNTIYF.